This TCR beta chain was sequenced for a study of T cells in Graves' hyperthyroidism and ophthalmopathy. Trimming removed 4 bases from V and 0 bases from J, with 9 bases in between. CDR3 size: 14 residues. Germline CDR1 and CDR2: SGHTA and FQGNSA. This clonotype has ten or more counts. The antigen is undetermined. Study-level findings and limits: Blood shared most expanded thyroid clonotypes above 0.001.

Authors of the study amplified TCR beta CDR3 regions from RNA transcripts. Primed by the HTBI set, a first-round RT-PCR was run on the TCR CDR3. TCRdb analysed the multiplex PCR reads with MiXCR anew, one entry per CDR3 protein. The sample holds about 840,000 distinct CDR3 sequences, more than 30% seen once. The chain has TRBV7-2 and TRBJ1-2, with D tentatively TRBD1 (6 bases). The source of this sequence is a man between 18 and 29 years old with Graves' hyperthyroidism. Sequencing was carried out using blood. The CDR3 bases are TGTGCCAGCAGCTACAGGGACGCTAACTATGGCTACACCTTC. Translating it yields CASSYRDANYGYTF.